The entry below gives a single TCR beta chain sequence along with its context. These data come from a study of blood T cell repertoires in COVID-19. Clones were sequenced by immunoSEQ multiplex PCR, and TCRdb holds only the in-frame ones, with some missing. The sample includes approximately 250,000 clones, 88% of them seen just once. CDR3 length equals 16 residues. V was trimmed by 6 bases and J by 4 bases, leaving 21 bases between them. Germline V gene sequence: CDR1 MNHEY, CDR2 SMNVEV (reference sequence). This sequence originates from an older woman in a cohort exposed to, infected with or recovered from COVID-19 (not recorded which). The specimen sequenced was PBMCs or T cells enriched from blood (not recorded which). The V and J genes are TRBV27 and TRBJ1-1; D perhaps matches TRBD1 (6 bases). CDR3 sequence: CASSRQSAGGGTEAFF. CDR3 DNA sequence: TGTGCCAGCAGCCGACAGTCCGCGGGGGGCGGCACTGAAGCTTTCTTT.